This is a list of T cell receptor beta chains from one sample in a study of blood T cell repertoires in COVID-19. The repertoire was sequenced with immunoSEQ multiplex PCR; TCRdb's copy has only in-frame clones and lacks some. The sample yields about 150,000 clones, about 72% seen once. Sequenced input: peripheral blood. The receptors were gathered from a man in his sixties who had recovered from COVID-19. Both conserved end residues are trimmed from each CDR3. Fields, in order: J gene, clone size, V gene, CDR3 protein. The size of a clone is reported for some rows only, either as once, few or many, or as a class for expanded clones.

TRBJ2-3,.,TRBV28,ASSLAGGRKDTQY
TRBJ2-1,.,TRBV7-7,ASSRTSGISEQF
TRBJ2-7,.,TRBV6-5,ASRLGTRFYEQY
TRBJ1-2,.,TRBV5-4,ASSRQGGFYGYT
TRBJ2-7,.,TRBV7-3,ASSPTGSPDEQY
TRBJ1-6,.,TRBV19,AIPPMGQRNSPLH
TRBJ2-1,.,TRBV15,ATSRNKGGSYNEQF
TRBJ2-7,.,TRBV5-8,ASSLRSSYEQY
TRBJ2-2,.,TRBV7-2,ASSLLGGARAGELF
TRBJ1-5,.,TRBV20-1,SASALTGEHQPQH
TRBJ2-7,few,TRBV19,ASSITSGGSYEQY
TRBJ1-2,.,TRBV12-5,ASGLTGAGNYGYT
TRBJ2-2,.,TRBV3-1/TRBV3-2,ASSNLGRGYTGELF
TRBJ1-2,once,TRBV5-1,ASSLDRADGYT
TRBJ1-1,.,TRBV15,ATSRIWTGLTEAF
TRBJ2-2,.,TRBV5-5,ASSPPDRDTGELF
TRBJ2-2,.,TRBV5-4,ASSLAAGETGELF
TRBJ1-1,.,TRBV6-1,ASSEVLAGGSNTEAF
TRBJ1-6,.,TRBV5-8,ASSPGQGPLH
TRBJ2-5,.,TRBV18,ASSRTGGRETQY
TRBJ2-1,.,TRBV3-1/TRBV3-2,ASSQEVGEWLDEQF
TRBJ2-5,.,TRBV4-2,ASSQGLAVQETQY
TRBJ2-1,.,TRBV7-9,ASSRRGTYNEQF
TRBJ1-1,few,TRBV6-2/TRBV6-3,ASSYSNWGPGLRAEAF
TRBJ2-6,.,TRBV3-1/TRBV3-2,ASSQDLRGGSGANVLT
TRBJ2-2,.,TRBV5-6,ASSMLAANTGELF
TRBJ2-1,.,TRBV7-2,ASSFSGGYNEQF
TRBJ2-7,.,TRBV15,ATSRDEGQGLEQY
TRBJ1-3,.,TRBV2,ASSEGGPVSGNTIY
TRBJ1-4,.,TRBV3-1/TRBV3-2,ASSQRQGTNEKLF
TRBJ2-1,.,TRBV5-1,ASSLGQVSYNEQF
TRBJ1-2,.,TRBV11-2,ASSRPGGNYGYT
TRBJ1-2,.,TRBV6-2/TRBV6-3,ASSTDSNYGYT
TRBJ2-7,.,TRBV29-1,SVEGVTSGRYEQY
TRBJ1-6,.,TRBV19,ASSSFGTDNSPLH
TRBJ2-7,.,TRBV6-1,ASSESSYEQY
TRBJ1-4,.,TRBV7-2,ASSAGGGDEKLF
TRBJ1-5,.,TRBV3-1/TRBV3-2,ASSPQQGADGPQH
TRBJ2-3,.,TRBV5-1,ASSLEGLVDTQY
TRBJ2-3,once,TRBV10-3,AISVGTGGTASTDTQY
TRBJ1-6,few,TRBV30,AWSGTGASPLH
TRBJ2-7,few,TRBV11-1,ASSQDRDEQY
TRBJ2-7,.,TRBV6-5,ASSSGIYEQY
TRBJ2-2,.,TRBV7-6,ASSPRDRGTGELF
TRBJ1-1,.,TRBV3-1/TRBV3-2,ASSHTGLRDTEAF
TRBJ1-3,.,TRBV5-6,ASSLSQGATLSGNTIY